This T cell receptor (beta chain) is from a study of early T cells in non-severe SARS-CoV-2 infection. About the research overall: The sequenced material was bulk RNA from unsorted whole blood, and its chains were unpaired. Whole-study findings and limits: There was a bias toward anti-spike CD8 responses in VDJdb matching, which missed private and CD4 specificities.

The CDR3 extends over 16 amino acids. The germline V gene encodes CDR1 DFQATT and CDR2 SNEGSKA (reference sequence). V was shortened by 0 bases and J by 0 bases, with 12 bases between the two germline ends. Molecules of cDNA were individually given unique molecular identifiers that were attached to them. Via MiXCR, TCRdb re-called the 5' RACE reads, giving one row per CDR3 protein. The profile shows tens of thousands of distinct CDR3 sequences, roughly 6.3% of them singletons. This clonotype came up many times. Its specificity is not known. The TCR sequence derives from an adult who was a healthcare worker with PCR-confirmed SARS-CoV-2 infection or an uninfected control (not recorded which). The chain uses TRBV20-1 and TRBJ2-1, with no clear D. Sequenced: whole blood. The CDR3 loop is CSARESGTSSYNEQFF. The CDR3 nucleotides read TGCAGTGCTAGAGAGTCGGGTACAAGCTCCTACAATGAGCAGTTCTTC.